This entry lists 23 T cell receptor beta chains sequenced from one sample in a study of blood T cell repertoires in COVID-19. Method: immunoSEQ multiplex PCR; TCRdb's copy keeps in-frame clones and lacks some. The table records fewer than 50,000 clones, 73% of them present only once. Source material: peripheral blood. The receptor set was obtained from a man at least 80 years old with acute or convalescent COVID-19.

The CDR3 reads CASSRQPYNEQFF. The CDR3 nucleotides read TGTGCCAGCAGTCGACAGCCCTACAATGAGCAGTTCTTC. V gene TRBV28 combines with J gene TRBJ2-1, with TRBD1 as a possible D gene (5 bases). This CDR3 spans 13 amino acids. V dropped 5 bases and J dropped 2 bases, with 7 bases sitting between them. CDR1 MDHEN and CDR2 SYDVKM come from the germline V gene. Drawing the rest from reference TRBV28 and TRBJ2-1, the complete variable domain is DVKVTQSSRYLVKRTGEKVFLECVQDMDHENMFWYRQDPGLGLRLIYFSYDVKMKEKGDIPEGYSVSREKKERFSLILESASTNQTSMYLCASSRQPYNEQFFGPGTRLTVL.

The J gene is TRBJ2-1, the V gene TRBV24-1; 10 nucleotides match TRBD2. The CDR3 consists of 17 residues. V shed 3 bases and J 4 bases; nucleotides not matched to a gene: 8. CDR1 and CDR2 (germline): KGHDR, SFDVKD. CDR3 loop: CATSDPTALAGYNEQFF. DNA for the CDR3: TGTGCCACCAGTGATCCCACCGCACTAGCGGGATACAATGAGCAGTTCTTC.

The chain combines TRBV21-1 with TRBJ2-1; the table's D gene call, TRBD1, was not cross checked with the DNA. TRBV21-1 is a pseudogene locus. CDR3 length: 14 amino acids. The CDR3 sequence is CASSKDRVHNEQFF. In DNA form, the CDR3 reads TGTGCCAGCAGCAAAGACAGGGTGCACAATGAGCAGTTCTTC.

This sequence joins TRBV7-3 and TRBJ2-3, with D possibly matching TRBD2 (6 bases). The germline V and J ends were trimmed by 5 bases and 0 bases, with 12 bases remaining between them. Germline V gene sequence: CDR1 SGHTA, CDR2 FQGTGA. This CDR3 is 15 amino acids long. The CDR3 nucleotides read TGTGCCAGCAGCCCGGTAGCGGATAGCACAGATACGCAGTATTTT. This gives the protein CASSPVADSTDTQYF. Full variable domain (rest looked up from reference TRBV7-3 and TRBJ2-3): GAGVSQTPSNKVTEKGKYVELRCDPISGHTALYWYRQSLGQGPEFLIYFQGTGAADDSGLPNDRFFAVRPEGSVSTLKIQRTERGDSAVYLCASSPVADSTDTQYFGPGTRLTVL.

The table lists this clone with a few counts. The chain recombines TRBV7-9 with TRBJ2-7, with 8 bases matching TRBD1. CDR1 is SEHNR and CDR2 is FQNEAQ in the germline V gene (reference sequence). V lost 1 base, J lost 5 bases, and 7 bases stayed unmatched. This CDR3 is built from 15 residues. The CDR3 nucleotides are TGTGCCAGCAGCTTAGGGGACAGGTTAGGCGACGAGCAGTACTTC. Its translation is CASSLGDRLGDEQYF.

The chain joins TRBV2 to TRBJ2-7; the match to TRBD2 covers 8 bases. This CDR3 is built from 15 residues. CDR1 and CDR2 from the germline V gene are SNHLY and FYNNEI. Losses at the gene ends were 2 bases for V and 1 base for J; bases not matched to a gene: 4. The CDR3 reads CASSELGLGSYEQYF. As DNA, the CDR3 is TGTGCCAGCAGTGAACTGGGACTAGGGTCCTACGAGCAGTACTTC.

The rearrangement joins TRBV6-4 to TRBJ2-1; 7 bases are a match to TRBD2. The CDR3 is 14 amino acids. Trimming cost V 4 bases and J 5 bases; bases outside gene matches: 5. Germline CDR1 reads MRHNA; CDR2 reads SNTAGT. As DNA, the CDR3 is TGTGCCAGCAGTGTACAGCGGGAAAACAATGAGCAGTTCTTC. It yields the protein CASSVQRENNEQFF.

The V gene is TRBV18, the J gene TRBJ2-3, with 8 bases lining up with TRBD1. Germline V CDR1 and CDR2: KGHSH, LQKENI. V shed 6 bases, J shed 2 bases, and the junction held 10 bases outside the gene matches. The CDR3 is 16 residues long. CDR3 loop: CASSDRVTINTDTQYF. The DNA for the CDR3 is TGTGCCAGCTCGGACAGGGTTACTATAAACACAGATACGCAGTATTTT.

V is TRBV18 and J is TRBJ2-1; unclear D gene. The V end was cut by 2 bases, the J end by 5 bases, with 7 bases between. Germline loops: CDR1 KGHSH, CDR2 LQKENI. The CDR3 loop spans 13 amino acids. CDR3 amino acids: CASSPSRNNEQFF. CDR3 nucleotide sequence: TGTGCCAGCTCACCATCCAGGAACAATGAGCAGTTCTTC.

This clone was observed a few times. The rearrangement links TRBV30 to TRBJ2-1, with 10 positions matching TRBD2. With 3 bases clipped from V and 9 bases from J, the junction kept 8 bases outside the gene matches. This CDR3 is 14 amino acids long. CDR1 and CDR2 from the germline V gene are GTSNPN and SVGIG (reference sequence). CDR3 sequence reads: CAWSFLAGVGEQFF. In DNA, the CDR3 is TGTGCCTGGAGCTTCCTAGCGGGAGTAGGTGAGCAGTTCTTC.

This chain joins TRBV18 and TRBJ2-2, with a possible D match to TRBD1 (6 bases). Trimming took off 2 bases at V and 2 bases at J, with 18 bases between the two ends. Germline assignment: CDR1 KGHSH and CDR2 LQKENI. This CDR3 spans 18 amino acids. As DNA, the CDR3 is TGTGCCAGCTCACCATTCTCACCCCGGACAGCAAACACCGGGGAGCTGTTTTTT. Its translation: CASSPFSPRTANTGELFF.

The V and J genes are TRBV15 and TRBJ2-1; 11 bases map to TRBD2. The CDR3 loop spans 18 amino acids. Germline trimming cut 0 bases from V and 7 bases from J; bases unmatched to any gene: 11. In germline, CDR1 is LNHNV, CDR2 YYDKDF (reference sequence). CDR3 sequence: CATSRDQTSGRLGNEQFF. The CDR3 bases are TGTGCCACCAGCAGAGATCAAACTAGCGGGAGATTGGGGAATGAGCAGTTCTTC.

This clone has a handful of counts. This chain uses TRBV6-5 with TRBJ1-1; D may be TRBD1 (5 bases). The ends were cut back, 2 bases at V and 5 bases at J, with 15 bases in the middle. Germline V gene lookup returns CDR1 MNHEY and CDR2 SVGAGI. The CDR3 sequence is 15 residues long. The CDR3 DNA reads TGTGCCAGCAGTTACAGGGGCGCCTCAGGAACTGAAGCTTTCTTT. This sequence encodes CASSYRGASGTEAFF.

The V gene is TRBV6-5, the J gene TRBJ2-3, with 12 bases that match TRBD2. J lost 4 bases, V lost 7 bases, and 3 bases had no gene match. Germline values: CDR1 MNHEY, CDR2 SVGAGI. The CDR3 extends over 14 amino acids. This CDR3 is CASMTSGRADTQYF. The CDR3 bases are TGTGCCAGCATGACTAGCGGGAGAGCAGATACGCAGTATTTT.

The CDR3 sequence: CATERSSGGKIGDSPLHF. Here the CDR3 DNA reads TGTGCCACCGAAAGGAGCTCAGGGGGGAAGATAGGAGACTCACCCCTCCACTTT. This rearrangement joins TRBV24-1 to TRBJ1-6; 7 bases align to TRBD1. The CDR3 runs to 18 residues. Germline-derived CDR1 and CDR2 are KGHDR and SFDVKD. With 9 bases clipped from V and 10 bases from J, the junction kept 23 bases outside the gene matches.

The chain employs TRBV6-5 and TRBJ2-3, with 8 bases identical to TRBD2. CDR1 MNHEY and CDR2 SVGAGI come from the germline V gene. The CDR3 is 14 residues long. J gave up 2 bases and V 7 bases, and 5 bases lay outside the gene matches. The CDR3 is CASMIAGYTDTQYF. The DNA for the CDR3 is TGTGCCAGCATGATAGCGGGATACACAGATACGCAGTATTTT.

This clone was observed a handful of times. The gene calls are TRBV28 and TRBJ2-7; possible D gene TRBD1, 9 bases. V was pared by 4 bases and J by 1 base, with 14 bases between. The CDR3 extends over 15 amino acids. Germline loops: CDR1 MDHEN, CDR2 SYDVKM. The DNA of the CDR3 is TGTGCCAGCAGTTCGGGGGGGACAGGGTCCTACGAGCAGTACTTC. Protein product: CASSSGGTGSYEQYF.

This clone was observed a handful of times. The chain is built from TRBV28 and TRBJ1-5, with D perhaps matching TRBD1 (5 bases). The ends were cut back, 3 bases at V and 7 bases at J, with 13 bases in the middle. This CDR3 has 14 residues. Germline CDR1 reads MDHEN; CDR2 reads SYDVKM. This chain's CDR3 is CASSFFGARQPQHF. CDR3 DNA: TGTGCCAGCAGTTTCTTTGGGGCGAGGCAGCCCCAGCATTTT. The variable domain in full, with the rest retrieved from reference TRBV28 and TRBJ1-5, is DVKVTQSSRYLVKRTGEKVFLECVQDMDHENMFWYRQDPGLGLRLIYFSYDVKMKEKGDIPEGYSVSREKKERFSLILESASTNQTSMYLCASSFFGARQPQHFGDGTRLSIL.

The rearrangement uses TRBV4-2 and TRBJ2-7; 10 bases line up with TRBD2. Germline values: CDR1 LGHNA, CDR2 YNFKEQ. V trimming: 0 bases; J trimming: 5 bases; junction bases outside the gene matches: 10. The CDR3 has 17 amino acids. In DNA, the CDR3 is TGTGCCAGCAGCCAAGAAGTAAGGGCTAGCGGGAGAGACGAGCAGTACTTC. This sequence encodes CASSQEVRASGRDEQYF.

The chain has TRBV11-2 and TRBJ1-1; D not resolved. This CDR3 is built from 15 residues. The V and J ends lost 4 bases and 0 bases respectively, with 12 bases between them. The germline gives CDR1 SGHAT, CDR2 FQNNGV. CDR3 protein: CASSSTGRMNTEAFF. CDR3 bases: TGTGCCAGCAGCTCTACCGGGAGAATGAACACTGAAGCTTTCTTT.

This chain joins TRBV2 and TRBJ1-3; 7 bases fit TRBD1. Per germline, CDR1 SNHLY and CDR2 FYNNEI. Trimming cost V 1 base and J 3 bases; bases outside gene matches: 3. This CDR3 comprises 15 residues. CDR3 amino acids: CASSEEGAGGNTIYF. The CDR3, as DNA: TGTGCCAGCAGTGAAGAGGGGGCGGGTGGAAACACCATATATTTT. Full variable domain (remainder filled in from reference TRBV2 and TRBJ1-3): EPEVTQTPSHQVTQMGQEVILRCVPISNHLYFYWYRQILGQKVEFLVSFYNNEISEKSEIFDDQFSVERPDGSNFTLKIRSTKLEDSAMYFCASSEEGAGGNTIYFGEGSWLTVV.

The chain recombines TRBV27 with TRBJ2-7; TRBD1 agrees at 7 bases. After removal of 3 bases from V and 3 bases from J, the junction contained 8 bases not matched to a gene. CDR1 and CDR2 from the germline V gene are MNHEY and SMNVEV (reference sequence). The CDR3 covers 15 residues. This CDR3 reads CASSLRQGPLYEQYF. The DNA for the CDR3 is TGTGCCAGCAGTTTGCGACAGGGTCCTCTCTACGAGCAGTACTTC.

This clone was picked up a small number of times. J is TRBJ2-3 and V is TRBV6-2 or TRBV6-3; D might be TRBD1 (6 bases). Germline CDR1 is MNHEY and CDR2 is SVGEGT. The CDR3 runs 14 residues. V dropped 4 bases and J dropped 4 bases, with 12 bases sitting between them. The chain's CDR3 is CASSLQGSADTQYF. The CDR3 bases are TGTGCCAGCAGTTTACAGGGTTCCGCAGATACGCAGTATTTT.